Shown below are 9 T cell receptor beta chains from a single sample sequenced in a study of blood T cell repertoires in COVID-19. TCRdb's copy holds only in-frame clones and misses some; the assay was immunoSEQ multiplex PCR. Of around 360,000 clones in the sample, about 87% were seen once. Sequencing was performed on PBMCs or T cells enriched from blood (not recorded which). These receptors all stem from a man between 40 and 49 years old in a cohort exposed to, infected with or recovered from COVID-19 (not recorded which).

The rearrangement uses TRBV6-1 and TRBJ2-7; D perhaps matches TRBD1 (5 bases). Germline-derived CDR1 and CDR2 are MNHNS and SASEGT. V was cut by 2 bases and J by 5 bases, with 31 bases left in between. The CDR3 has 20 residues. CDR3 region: CASSESFGSGLLGRAHEQYF. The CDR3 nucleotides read TGTGCCAGCAGTGAATCCTTTGGGTCTGGGTTGTTGGGGCGCGCGCACGAGCAGTACTTC.

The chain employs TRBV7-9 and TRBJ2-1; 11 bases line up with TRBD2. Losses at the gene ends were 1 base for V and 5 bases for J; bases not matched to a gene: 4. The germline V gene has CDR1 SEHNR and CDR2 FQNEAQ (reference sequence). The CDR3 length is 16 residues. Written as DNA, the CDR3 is TGTGCCAGCAGCTTAGGGCCACTAGCGGGAGACAATGAGCAGTTCTTC. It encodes CASSLGPLAGDNEQFF.

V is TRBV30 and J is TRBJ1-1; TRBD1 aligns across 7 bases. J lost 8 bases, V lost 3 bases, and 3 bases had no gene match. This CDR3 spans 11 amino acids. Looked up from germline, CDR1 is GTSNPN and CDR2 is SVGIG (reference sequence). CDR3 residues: CAWSARGEAFF. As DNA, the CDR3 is TGTGCCTGGAGCGCCAGGGGGGAAGCTTTCTTT.

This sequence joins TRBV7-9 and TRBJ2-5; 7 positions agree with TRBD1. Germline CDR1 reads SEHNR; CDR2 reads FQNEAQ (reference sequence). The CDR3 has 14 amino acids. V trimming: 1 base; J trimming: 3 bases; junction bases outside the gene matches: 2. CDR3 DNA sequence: TGTGCCAGCAGCTTAGTCGACAGGGAAGAGACCCAGTACTTC. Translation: CASSLVDREETQYF.

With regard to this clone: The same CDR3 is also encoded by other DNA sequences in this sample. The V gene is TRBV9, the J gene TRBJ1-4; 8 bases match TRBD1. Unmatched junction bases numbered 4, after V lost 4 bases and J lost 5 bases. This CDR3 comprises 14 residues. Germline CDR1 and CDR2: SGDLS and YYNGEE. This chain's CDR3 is CASSTGTGNEKLFF. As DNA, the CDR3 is TGTGCCAGCAGCACCGGGACAGGCAATGAAAAACTGTTTTTT.

CDR3 protein: CASSQAGTSIYNEQFF. The CDR3 bases are TGTGCCAGCAGCCAAGCCGGGACTAGTATCTACAATGAGCAGTTCTTC. The chain combines TRBV3-1 (or the pseudogene TRBV3-2) with TRBJ2-1; the match to TRBD2 covers 8 bases. V shed 1 base, J shed 3 bases, and the junction held 5 bases outside the gene matches. The CDR3 is 16 amino acids. CDR1 is LGHDT, CDR2 YNNKEL, per germline (reference sequence).

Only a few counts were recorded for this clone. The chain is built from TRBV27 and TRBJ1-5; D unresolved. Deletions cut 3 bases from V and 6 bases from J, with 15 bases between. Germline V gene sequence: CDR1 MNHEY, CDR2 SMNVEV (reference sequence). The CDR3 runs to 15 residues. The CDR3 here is CASSFMPIGVQPQHF. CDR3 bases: TGTGCCAGCAGTTTTATGCCTATTGGTGTTCAGCCCCAGCATTTT.

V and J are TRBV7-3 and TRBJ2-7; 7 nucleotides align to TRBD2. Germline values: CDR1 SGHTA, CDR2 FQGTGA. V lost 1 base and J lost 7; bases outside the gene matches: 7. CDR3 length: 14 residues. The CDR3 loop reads CASSLRARGGEQYF. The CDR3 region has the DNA TGTGCCAGCAGCTTAAGGGCCCGGGGAGGGGAGCAGTACTTC.

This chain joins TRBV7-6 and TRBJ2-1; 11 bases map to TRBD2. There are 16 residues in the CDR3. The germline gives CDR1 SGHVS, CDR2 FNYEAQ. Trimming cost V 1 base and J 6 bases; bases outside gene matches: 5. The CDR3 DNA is TGTGCCAGCAGCTTAGGGCTAGCGGGAGGCGGCAATGAGCAGTTCTTC. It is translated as CASSLGLAGGGNEQFF.